Listed here are 24 T cell receptor beta chains from one sample, sequenced in a study of vaccination effects on CD4 cells after COVID-19. Sequenced by immunoSEQ multiplex PCR; TCRdb stores in-frame clones only, minus some. The table includes some 15,000 clones, 76% detected once. Expansion with viral peptide pools was applied to antigen-specific CD4+ T cells by the ViraFEST assay prior to sequencing. Cultured cells yielded isolated CD4+ T cells after 10 days. These receptors lack a known antigen. The source material was CD4+ T cells from PBMCs cultured with HCoV-229E spike peptides, sampled before COVID-19 vaccination. These receptors all come from a human donor who received a COVID-19 vaccine.

The V gene is TRBV12-3 or TRBV12-4, the J gene TRBJ2-5, with D tentatively TRBD1 or TRBD2 (5 bases each). CDR3 length equals 13 residues. V lost 4 bases and J lost 7, with 13 bases in between. CDR3 residues: CASSSGAPGTQYF. The CDR3 nucleotides read TGTGCCAGCAGTTCCGGGGCCCCAGGGACCCAGTACTTC.

The chain employs TRBV5-1 and TRBJ2-7; TRBD2 matches 7 bases. This CDR3 spans 12 amino acids. Germline V gene lookup returns CDR1 SGHRS and CDR2 YFSETQ. The V and J ends lost 3 bases and 4 bases, in that order; junction bases with no gene match: 1. CDR3 sequence reads: CASSSGGYEQYF. CDR3 sequence (DNA): TGCGCCAGCAGCTCCGGGGGGTACGAGCAGTACTTC.

The chain joins TRBV15 to TRBJ1-2; D is unresolved. The CDR3 spans 16 residues. Germline V lookup: CDR1 LNHNV, CDR2 YYDKDF (reference sequence). V was clipped by 0 bases and J by 8 bases, with 19 bases between them. The CDR3 nucleotides read TGTGCCACCAGCAGAGATCTAGCAGCTGCAGGAGGGGGCTACACCTTC. Residues: CATSRDLAAAGGGYTF.

The chain joins TRBV2 to TRBJ1-6, with 8 bases fitting TRBD1. CDR3 length: 17 residues. Germline V gene lookup returns CDR1 SNHLY and CDR2 FYNNEI. The ends lost 0 bases at V and 10 bases at J; junction bases unmatched: 11. As DNA, the CDR3 is TGTGCCAGCAGTGAAGCGCTTCAGGGGGCAATTCTGTCACCCCTCCACTTT. Translation: CASSEALQGAILSPLHF.

This chain connects TRBV2 to TRBJ2-3; D is possibly TRBD1 or TRBD2 (5 bases each). The CDR3 spans 13 residues. Trimming left V 4 bases short and J 3 bases short, with 8 bases between. Germline V lookup: CDR1 SNHLY, CDR2 FYNNEI. The CDR3 loop reads CASSGGITDTQYF. CDR3 nucleotides: TGTGCCAGCAGTGGGGGGATAACAGATACGCAGTATTTT.

In nucleotides, the CDR3 is TGTGCCAGCAGGGATAAGGGTAGGCCCTACGAGCAGTACTTC. It specifies CASRDKGRPYEQYF. V gene TRBV2 combines with J gene TRBJ2-7; D is uncertain. The CDR3 sequence is 14 residues long. Trimming removed 6 bases at V and 2 bases at J, with 14 bases between. CDR1 is SNHLY, CDR2 FYNNEI, per germline. Supplemented by reference TRBV2 and TRBJ2-7, the full variable domain reads EPEVTQTPSHQVTQMGQEVILRCVPISNHLYFYWYRQILGQKVEFLVSFYNNEISEKSEIFDDQFSVERPDGSNFTLKIRSTKLEDSAMYFCASRDKGRPYEQYFGPGTRLTVT.

The chain couples TRBV5-4 to TRBJ1-1; D is ambiguous. The CDR3 runs 16 residues. The V gene's germline CDR1 is SGHNT and CDR2 YYREEE (reference sequence). The ends were cut back, 1 base at V and 1 base at J, with 14 bases in the middle. The CDR3 bases are TGTGCCAGCAGCTTGCCCCAAGGTAAACCGAACACTGAAGCTTTCTTT. Translation gives CASSLPQGKPNTEAFF.

CDR3 sequence (DNA): TGTGCCAGCAGCCCAAAAAGTGGGGTTAGCGGGGAGCTGTTTTTT. Its translation: CASSPKSGVSGELFF. The V and J genes are TRBV3-1 (or the pseudogene TRBV3-2) and TRBJ2-2; D is ambiguous. This CDR3 spans 15 amino acids. With 4 bases removed from V and 7 bases from J, the gap between germline ends came to 16 bases. Per the germline V gene, CDR1 is LGHDT and CDR2 is YNNKEL (reference sequence).

The rearrangement joins TRBV7-6 to TRBJ2-1; 9 bases match TRBD1. Germline CDR1 reads SGHVS; CDR2 reads FNYEAQ. This CDR3 is built from 16 residues. The V gene end was trimmed by 1 base and the J gene end by 3 bases; junction bases not matched to a gene: 4. The CDR3 spells CASSLGGTGLYNEQFF. Written as DNA, the CDR3 is TGTGCCAGCAGCTTAGGGGGGACAGGGCTCTACAATGAGCAGTTCTTC.

Concerning this clone itself: At one of its ends the junction is not consistent with the germline gene, which may arise from a read error. The chain recombines TRBV7-7 with TRBJ2-5, with TRBD2 as a possible D gene (5 bases). CDR3 length: 16 amino acids. Per germline, CDR1 SSHAT and CDR2 FNYEAQ (reference sequence). CDR3 DNA: TGTGCTAGCAGCTCCTCCCGAGCGGAACTCCAAGAGACCCAGTACTTC. Encoded protein: CASSSSRAELQETQYF. Supplemented by reference TRBV7-7 and TRBJ2-5, the full variable domain reads GAGVSQSPRYKVTKRGQDVTLRCDPISSHATLYWYQQALGQGPEFLTYFNYEAQPDKSGLPSDRFSAERPEGSISTLTIQRTEQRDSAMYRCASSSSRAELQETQYFGPGTRLLVL.

V gene TRBV30 combines with J gene TRBJ1-3; the D gene is possibly TRBD1 (5 bases). The CDR3 runs to 15 residues. Germline CDR1 GTSNPN, CDR2 SVGIG (reference sequence). V was clipped by 2 bases and J by 3 bases, with 14 bases between them. The CDR3 loop is CAWSLGPGFGNTIYF. Written as DNA, the CDR3 is TGTGCCTGGAGTCTGGGACCGGGTTTTGGAAACACCATATATTTT.

V and J are TRBV3-1 (or the pseudogene TRBV3-2) and TRBJ2-2; D is unresolved. CDR3 length: 12 amino acids. Deletions cut 1 base from V and 10 bases from J, with 7 bases between. Looked up from germline, CDR1 is LGHDT and CDR2 is YNNKEL (reference sequence). CDR3 DNA: TGTGCCAGCAGCCAAGCGTTGCTGGAGCTGTTTTTT. It encodes CASSQALLELFF.

The genes are TRBV6-6 and TRBJ2-5; the match to TRBD2 covers 8 bases. The CDR3 extends over 15 amino acids. Unmatched junction bases numbered 10, after V lost 5 bases and J lost 5 bases. Germline values: CDR1 MNHNY, CDR2 SVGAGI (reference sequence). The CDR3 reads CASSPSGGRRETQYF. The CDR3 DNA is TGTGCCAGCAGTCCCTCGGGCGGGAGGCGGGAGACCCAGTACTTC.

The chain recombines TRBV2 with TRBJ2-6; TRBD2 matches 8 bases. CDR1 and CDR2 (germline): SNHLY, FYNNEI. V shed 3 bases, J shed 0 bases, and the junction held 4 bases outside the gene matches. CDR3 length: 17 residues. The CDR3 sequence: CASSELAGISGANVLTF. The CDR3 DNA reads TGTGCCAGCAGTGAGCTAGCGGGTATCTCTGGGGCCAACGTCCTGACTTTC.

The sample holds one count of this clone. The genes are TRBV15 and TRBJ2-7; the match to TRBD2 covers 10 bases. The CDR3 is made up of 15 amino acids. V trimming: 5 bases; J trimming: 5 bases; junction bases outside the gene matches: 9. Looked up from germline, CDR1 is LNHNV and CDR2 is YYDKDF (reference sequence). The CDR3 spells CATSSRLAGLHEQYF. In DNA, the CDR3 is TGTGCCACCAGCTCCCGACTAGCGGGCCTCCACGAGCAGTACTTC.

J is TRBJ2-1 and V is TRBV6-2 or TRBV6-3, with D perhaps TRBD1 (6 bases). Trimming left V 3 bases short and J 7 bases short, with 13 bases between. Germline V gene lookup returns CDR1 MNHEY and CDR2 SVGEGT. This CDR3 is built from 14 residues. CDR3 loop: CASSYGGAGNEQFF. DNA for the CDR3: TGTGCCAGCAGTTATGGGGGCGCAGGGAATGAGCAGTTCTTC.

The chain is built from TRBV11-3 and TRBJ2-7; 7 bases agree with TRBD2. J gave up 1 base and V 5 bases, and 8 bases lay outside the gene matches. The CDR3 extends over 15 amino acids. The V gene's germline CDR1 is SGHNT and CDR2 YENEEA. CDR3 DNA sequence: TGTGCCAGCAGCCGTGGGGGGGATCAATCCTACGAGCAGTACTTC. Its translation is CASSRGGDQSYEQYF.

The V and J genes are TRBV7-2 and TRBJ2-5, with D unresolved. The CDR3 is 13 amino acids. Germline V gene sequence: CDR1 SGHTA, CDR2 FQGNSA. With 0 bases removed from V and 3 bases from J, the gap between germline ends came to 5 bases. CDR3 DNA: TGTGCCAGCAGCTTAGCGGGGAAAGAGACCCAGTACTTC. Residues: CASSLAGKETQYF.

J is TRBJ1-6 and V is TRBV6-5; no reliable D call. V lost 11 bases and J 4 bases, leaving 12 bases between the germline ends. Germline loops: CDR1 MNHEY, CDR2 SVGAGI. The CDR3 has 13 amino acids. The CDR3: CAVRTGYNSPLHF. CDR3 bases: TGTGCCGTCCGGACGGGGTATAATTCACCCCTCCACTTT.

Turning to this clone: Sequence at one end of the junction differs from germline and may be a read error. The rearrangement joins TRBV14 to TRBJ2-5, with D perhaps matching TRBD2 (6 bases). Germline-derived CDR1 and CDR2 are SGHDN and FVKESK. CDR3 length: 15 residues. The DNA for the CDR3 is TGTGACAGCAGCAAACCCGGGACTCCCCAAGAGACCCAGTACTTC. Amino acids: CDSSKPGTPQETQYF.

The J gene is TRBJ2-3, the V gene TRBV21-1; the table's D call of TRBD2 was not tested on the DNA. TRBV21-1 is designated a pseudogene. CDR3 length: 17 amino acids. Here the CDR3 reads CASSIHDSGGSTDTQYF. CDR3 coding DNA: TGTGCCAGCAGCATTCACGACAGCGGGGGTAGCACAGATACGCAGTATTTT.

This clone appeared a single time. The chain has TRBV21-1 and TRBJ2-7; no DNA check was done on the table's D call, TRBD1. TRBV21-1 is given as a pseudogene. This CDR3 is built from 17 residues. CDR3 sequence reads: CASSKLEGGQGAYEQYF. As DNA, the CDR3 is TGTGCCAGCAGCAAACTAGAGGGTGGACAGGGGGCGTACGAGCAGTACTTC.

This chain uses TRBV2 with TRBJ1-1; 7 nucleotides line up with TRBD1. Germline assignment: CDR1 SNHLY and CDR2 FYNNEI. The CDR3 length is 14 residues. Trimming removed 7 bases from V and 3 bases from J; junction bases left unmatched: 8. The CDR3 protein is CASTPRTGYTEAFF. The CDR3 nucleotides are TGTGCCAGCACGCCCCGGACAGGCTACACTGAAGCTTTCTTT.

This clone showed up just once. The chain joins TRBV19 to TRBJ1-4, with D possibly TRBD1 on 6 matching bases. CDR1 is LNHDA and CDR2 is SQIVND in the germline V gene (reference sequence). The CDR3 spans 14 residues. The V gene lost 3 bases and the J gene lost 6 bases, with 11 bases spanning the gap. CDR3 amino acids: CASSMGAEYEKLFF. CDR3 bases: TGTGCCAGTAGTATGGGGGCAGAATATGAAAAACTGTTTTTT.